This T cell receptor (beta chain) came from a study of cytomegalovirus exposure and HLA in healthy donors. Overall study context: The roughly 120 validation repertoires, a later analysis reported, used the same platform as the 600 to 850 repertoires from the first cohort.

The CDR3 covers 14 residues. V lost 0 bases to trimming and J lost 2 bases; unmatched junction nucleotides: 2. The germline CDR1 and CDR2 sequences are SGDLS and YYNGEE. Profiled with immunoSEQ multiplex PCR; TCRdb holds only in-frame clones, not every one. The table shows under 130,000 clones, with about 85% occurring only once. Study-wide points: High sensitivity and specificity were reportedly achieved when the classifier diagnosed cytomegalovirus status.

With respect to this clone: Its antigen is unknown. At the DNA level, this CDR3 is encoded by other sequences in the same sample as well.

The rearrangement links TRBV9 to TRBJ2-7; 7 positions match TRBD1. The sample consisted of PBMCs. The receptor was isolated from a woman aged 18-30 years in good health and CMV-seropositive. The CDR3 DNA reads TGTGCCAGCAGCGTAGGAGGGGGCCCCTACGAGCAGTACTTC. It specifies CASSVGGGPYEQYF.